This T cell receptor (beta chain) was captured by sequencing in a study of T cell repertoires in cytomegalovirus infection. As for the study in general: Selected CMV epitopes included recently identified HLA-C-restricted ones as well as well-studied HLA-B-restricted ones. The study's findings and limits: Individuals carrying CMV plus the relevant HLA were identified by cumulative frequency of public TCR beta families.

TCRdb re-derived calls from the reads in MiXCR, one entry per CDR3 protein. Of hundreds of thousands of distinct CDR3 sequences in the sample, about 33% were seen once. Notes on this clonotype: Antigen unknown.

This CDR3 region has 14 residues. CDR1 is LNHNV, CDR2 YYDKDF, per germline (reference sequence). The J segment lost 5 bases and the V segment lost 4 bases, leaving 8 bases of the junction unmatched. The input for sequencing was cultured CD8+ T cells from PBMCs, taken from culture after CMV antigen stimulation. This TCR was sampled from a human donor in good health (CMV status not recorded). Some clones in this sample may be carry-over from other donors' samples. The V and J genes are TRBV15 and TRBJ2-7; 7 nucleotides align to TRBD1. The DNA for the CDR3 is TGTGCCACCAGCACCGACAGGGCCCGGGACGAGCAGTACGTC. Translation: CATSTDRARDEQYV.